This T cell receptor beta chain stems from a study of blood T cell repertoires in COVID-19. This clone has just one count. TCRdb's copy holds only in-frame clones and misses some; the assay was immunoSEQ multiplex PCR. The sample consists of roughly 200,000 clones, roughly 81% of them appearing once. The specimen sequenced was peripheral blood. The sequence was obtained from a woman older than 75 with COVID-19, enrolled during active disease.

Written as DNA, the CDR3 is TGTGCCAGCAGTTACTCGCCAGGGGCAATACAGCCCCAGCATTTT. Its translation: CASSYSPGAIQPQHF. The V call is TRBV6-2 or TRBV6-3, the J call TRBJ1-5, with a possible D match to TRBD1 (6 bases). Germline-derived CDR1 and CDR2 are MNHEY and SVGEGT. This CDR3 comprises 15 residues. The V end lost 0 bases, the J end lost 7 bases, and 13 bases lay between the germline ends.